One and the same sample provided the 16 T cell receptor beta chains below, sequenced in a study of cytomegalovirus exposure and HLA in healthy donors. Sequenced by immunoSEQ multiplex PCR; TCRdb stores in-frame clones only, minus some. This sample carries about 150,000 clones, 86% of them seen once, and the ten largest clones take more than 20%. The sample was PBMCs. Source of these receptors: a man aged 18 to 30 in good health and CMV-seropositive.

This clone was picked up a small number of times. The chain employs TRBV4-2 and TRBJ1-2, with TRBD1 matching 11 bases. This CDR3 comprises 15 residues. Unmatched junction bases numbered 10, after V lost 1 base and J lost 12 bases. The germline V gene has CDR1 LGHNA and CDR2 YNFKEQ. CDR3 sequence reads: CASSQAEGGQGEDTF. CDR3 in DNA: TGTGCCAGCAGCCAAGCTGAAGGGGGACAGGGGGAGGACACCTTC.

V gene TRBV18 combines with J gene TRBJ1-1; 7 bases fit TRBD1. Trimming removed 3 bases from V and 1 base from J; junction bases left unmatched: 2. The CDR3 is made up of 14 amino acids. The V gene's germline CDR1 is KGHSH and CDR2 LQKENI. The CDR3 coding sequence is TGTGCCAGCTCACCGGACAGGACGAACACTGAAGCTTTCTTT. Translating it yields CASSPDRTNTEAFF.

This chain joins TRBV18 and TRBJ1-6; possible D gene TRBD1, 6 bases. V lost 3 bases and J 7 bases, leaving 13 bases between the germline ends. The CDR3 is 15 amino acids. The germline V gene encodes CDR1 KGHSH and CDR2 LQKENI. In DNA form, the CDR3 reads TGTGCCAGCTCACCTCCAGGGGTTGGGAATTCACCCCTCCACTTT. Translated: CASSPPGVGNSPLHF.

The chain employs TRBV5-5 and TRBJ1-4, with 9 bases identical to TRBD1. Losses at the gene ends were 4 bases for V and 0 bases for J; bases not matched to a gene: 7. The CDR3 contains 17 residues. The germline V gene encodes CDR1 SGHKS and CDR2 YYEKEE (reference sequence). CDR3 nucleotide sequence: TGTGCCAGCAGCCCCCGGACAGGGGTGGCAACTAATGAAAAACTGTTTTTT. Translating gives CASSPRTGVATNEKLFF.

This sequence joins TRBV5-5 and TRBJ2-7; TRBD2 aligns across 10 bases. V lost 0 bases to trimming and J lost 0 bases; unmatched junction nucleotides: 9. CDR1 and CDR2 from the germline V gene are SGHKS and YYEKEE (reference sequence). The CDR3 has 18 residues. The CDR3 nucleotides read TGTGCCAGCAGCTTGGAACTAGCGGGGCGACCGAGCTCCTACGAGCAGTACTTC. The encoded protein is CASSLELAGRPSSYEQYF.

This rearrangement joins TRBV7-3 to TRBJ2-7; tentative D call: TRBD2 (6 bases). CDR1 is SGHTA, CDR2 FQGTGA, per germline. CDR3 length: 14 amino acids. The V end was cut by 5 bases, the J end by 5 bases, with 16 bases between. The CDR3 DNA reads TGTGCCAGCAGCCGCGGGCGGGGCAACAACGAGCAGTACTTC. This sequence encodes CASSRGRGNNEQYF. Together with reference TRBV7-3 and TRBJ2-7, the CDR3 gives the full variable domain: GAGVSQTPSNKVTEKGKYVELRCDPISGHTALYWYRQSLGQGPEFLIYFQGTGAADDSGLPNDRFFAVRPEGSVSTLKIQRTERGDSAVYLCASSRGRGNNEQYFGPGTRLTVT.

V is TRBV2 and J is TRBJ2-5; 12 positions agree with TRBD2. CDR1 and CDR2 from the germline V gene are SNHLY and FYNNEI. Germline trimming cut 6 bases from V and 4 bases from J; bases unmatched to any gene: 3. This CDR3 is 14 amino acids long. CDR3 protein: CASRGLAGRETQYF. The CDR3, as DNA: TGTGCCAGCAGAGGACTAGCGGGAAGAGAGACCCAGTACTTC.

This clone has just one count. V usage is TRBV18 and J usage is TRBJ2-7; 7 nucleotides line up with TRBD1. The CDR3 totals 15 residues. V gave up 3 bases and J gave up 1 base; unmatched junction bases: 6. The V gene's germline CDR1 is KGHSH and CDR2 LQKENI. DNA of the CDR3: TGTGCCAGCTCACCGATCACAGGGGAGTCCTACGAGCAGTACTTC. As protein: CASSPITGESYEQYF.

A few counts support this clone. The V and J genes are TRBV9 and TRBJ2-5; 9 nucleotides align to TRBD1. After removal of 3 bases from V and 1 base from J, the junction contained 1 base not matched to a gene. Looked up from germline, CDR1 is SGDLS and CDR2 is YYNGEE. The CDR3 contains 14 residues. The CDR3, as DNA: TGTGCCAGCAGCGGGACAGGGGTCCAAGAGACCCAGTACTTC. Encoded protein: CASSGTGVQETQYF. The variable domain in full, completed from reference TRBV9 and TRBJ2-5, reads DSGVTQTPKHLITATGQRVTLRCSPRSGDLSVYWYQQSLDQGLQFLIQYYNGEERAKGNILERFSAQQFPDLHSELNLSSLELGDSALYFCASSGTGVQETQYFGPGTRLLVL.

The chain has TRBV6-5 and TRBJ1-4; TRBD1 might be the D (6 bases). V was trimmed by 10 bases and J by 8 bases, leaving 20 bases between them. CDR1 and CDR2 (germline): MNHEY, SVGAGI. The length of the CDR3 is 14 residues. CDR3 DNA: TGTGCCACATCTAACAGGGCCAGAGGAGAAAAACTGTTTTTT. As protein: CATSNRARGEKLFF.

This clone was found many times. In nucleotides, the CDR3 is TGTGCCAGCAGCTTAGAGGCGGGGAAGAGCCCCTACGAGCAGTACTTC. Its protein product is CASSLEAGKSPYEQYF. V is TRBV7-9 and J is TRBJ2-7; maybe TRBD2 (6 bases). V was trimmed by 1 base and J by 2 bases, leaving 15 bases between them. Germline V gives CDR1 SEHNR, CDR2 FQNEAQ (reference sequence). CDR3 length: 16 amino acids.

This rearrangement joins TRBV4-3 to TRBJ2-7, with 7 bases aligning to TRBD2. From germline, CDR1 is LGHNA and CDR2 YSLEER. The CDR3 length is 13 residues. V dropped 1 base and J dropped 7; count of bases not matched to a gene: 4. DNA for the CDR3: TGCGCCAGCAGCCAAGGGGAGGGCAGAGAGCAGTACTTC. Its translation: CASSQGEGREQYF.

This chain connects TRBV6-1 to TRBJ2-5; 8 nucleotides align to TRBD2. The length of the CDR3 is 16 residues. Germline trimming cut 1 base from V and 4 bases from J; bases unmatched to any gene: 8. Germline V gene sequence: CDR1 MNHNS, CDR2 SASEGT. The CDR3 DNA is TGTGCCAGCAGTGAAGTTCGGCGGGCGGGGGGAGAGACCCAGTACTTC. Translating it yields CASSEVRRAGGETQYF.

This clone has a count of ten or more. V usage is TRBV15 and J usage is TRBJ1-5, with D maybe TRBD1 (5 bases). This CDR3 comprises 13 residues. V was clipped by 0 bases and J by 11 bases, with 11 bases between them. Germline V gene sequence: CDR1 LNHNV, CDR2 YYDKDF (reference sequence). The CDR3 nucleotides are TGTGCCACCAGCAGAGACGGGACTGGGACCCAGCATTTT. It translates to CATSRDGTGTQHF.

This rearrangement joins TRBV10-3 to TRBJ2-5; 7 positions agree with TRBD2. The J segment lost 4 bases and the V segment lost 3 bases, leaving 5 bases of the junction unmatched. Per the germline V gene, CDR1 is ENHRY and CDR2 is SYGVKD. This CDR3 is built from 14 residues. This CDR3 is CAISEGRGRETQYF. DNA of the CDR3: TGTGCCATCAGTGAAGGGAGGGGACGAGAGACCCAGTACTTC.

CDR3 residues: CAWSVQMGATEAFF. CDR3 bases: TGTGCCTGGAGTGTACAAATGGGGGCCACTGAAGCTTTCTTT. This rearrangement joins TRBV30 to TRBJ1-1; D might be TRBD1 (6 bases). The CDR3 extends over 14 amino acids. Germline loops: CDR1 GTSNPN, CDR2 SVGIG (reference sequence). The ends were cut back, 0 bases at V and 4 bases at J, with 12 bases in the middle.